This entry describes one TCR beta chain. These data come from a study of CD8 T cells in Susac syndrome. Trimming took 3 bases from V and 1 from J, leaving 6 bases between them. Per germline, CDR1 SQVTM and CDR2 ANQGSEA. The CDR3 consists of 13 residues. RNA in amounts of roughly 0.5 to 1 ug was reverse transcribed with random hexamers. MiXCR, applied by TCRdb to the immunoSEQ multiplex PCR reads, yields one record per CDR3 protein. The sample includes about 140,000 distinct CDR3 sequences, nearly 95% seen only once; the top ten take roughly 0.27%. This TCR derives from a human donor in good health. Sequencing was performed on CD8+ T cells from PBMCs. The gene calls are TRBV29-1 and TRBJ2-2; tentative D call: TRBD1 (5 bases). CDR3 sequence: CSVEGQNTGELFF. In nucleotides, the CDR3 is TGCAGCGTTGAGGGGCAGAACACCGGGGAGCTGTTTTTT.